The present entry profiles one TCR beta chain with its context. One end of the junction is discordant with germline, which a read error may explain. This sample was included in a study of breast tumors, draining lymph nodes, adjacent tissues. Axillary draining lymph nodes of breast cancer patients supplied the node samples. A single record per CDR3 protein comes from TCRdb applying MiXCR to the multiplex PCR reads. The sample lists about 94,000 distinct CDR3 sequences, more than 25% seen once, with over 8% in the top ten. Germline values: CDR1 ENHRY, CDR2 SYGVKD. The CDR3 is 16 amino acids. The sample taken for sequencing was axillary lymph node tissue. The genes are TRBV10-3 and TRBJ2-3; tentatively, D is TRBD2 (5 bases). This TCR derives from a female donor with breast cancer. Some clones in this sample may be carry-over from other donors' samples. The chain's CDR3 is CAISEGAAASTDAQYF. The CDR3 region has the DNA TGTGCCATCAGTGAGGGCGCAGCTGCTAGCACAGATGCGCAGTATTTT.